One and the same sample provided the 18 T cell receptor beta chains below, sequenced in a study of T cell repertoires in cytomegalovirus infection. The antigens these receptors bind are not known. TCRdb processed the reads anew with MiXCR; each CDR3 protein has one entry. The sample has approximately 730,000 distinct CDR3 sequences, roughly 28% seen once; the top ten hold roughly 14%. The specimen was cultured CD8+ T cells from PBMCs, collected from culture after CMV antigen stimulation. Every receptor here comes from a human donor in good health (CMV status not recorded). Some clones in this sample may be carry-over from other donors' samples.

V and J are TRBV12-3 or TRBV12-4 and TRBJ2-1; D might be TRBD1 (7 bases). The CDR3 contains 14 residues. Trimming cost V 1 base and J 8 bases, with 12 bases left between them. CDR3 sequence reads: CASSLGRGDDEQFF. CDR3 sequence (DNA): TGTGCCAGCAGTTTAGGCAGGGGGGACGATGAGCAGTTCTTC.

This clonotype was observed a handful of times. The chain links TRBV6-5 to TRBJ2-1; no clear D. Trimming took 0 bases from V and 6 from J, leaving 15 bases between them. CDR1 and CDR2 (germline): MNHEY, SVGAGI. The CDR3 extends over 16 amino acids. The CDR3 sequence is CASSYSSGEWGNEQFF. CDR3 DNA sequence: TGTGCCAGCAGTTACTCGAGTGGGGAATGGGGCAATGAGCAGTTCTTC.

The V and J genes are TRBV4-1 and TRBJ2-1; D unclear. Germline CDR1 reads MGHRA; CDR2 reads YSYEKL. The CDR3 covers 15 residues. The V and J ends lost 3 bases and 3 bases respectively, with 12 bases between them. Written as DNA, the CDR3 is TGCGCCAGCAGCCACCAACTGGAAATCTACAATGAGCAGTTCTTC. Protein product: CASSHQLEIYNEQFF.

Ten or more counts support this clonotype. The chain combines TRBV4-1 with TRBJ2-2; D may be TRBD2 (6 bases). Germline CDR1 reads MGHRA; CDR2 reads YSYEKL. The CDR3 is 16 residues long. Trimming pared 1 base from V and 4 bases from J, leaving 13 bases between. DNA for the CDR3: TGCGCCAGCAGCCAAGTAATGGGGGGTAGCACCGGGGAGCTGTTTTTT. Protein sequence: CASSQVMGGSTGELFF.

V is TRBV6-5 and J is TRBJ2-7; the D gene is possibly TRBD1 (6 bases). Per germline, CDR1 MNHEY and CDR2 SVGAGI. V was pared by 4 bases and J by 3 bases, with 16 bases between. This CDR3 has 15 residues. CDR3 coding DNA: TGTGCCAGCAGTTCACAGGGTAGTGGGCTCTACGAGCAGTACGTC. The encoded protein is CASSSQGSGLYEQYV.

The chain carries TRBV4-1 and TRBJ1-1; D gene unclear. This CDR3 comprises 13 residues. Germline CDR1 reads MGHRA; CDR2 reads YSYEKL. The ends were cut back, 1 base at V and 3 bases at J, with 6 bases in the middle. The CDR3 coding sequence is TGCGCCAGCAGCCAAGTAGTAGACACTGAAGCTTTCTTT. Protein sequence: CASSQVVDTEAFF.

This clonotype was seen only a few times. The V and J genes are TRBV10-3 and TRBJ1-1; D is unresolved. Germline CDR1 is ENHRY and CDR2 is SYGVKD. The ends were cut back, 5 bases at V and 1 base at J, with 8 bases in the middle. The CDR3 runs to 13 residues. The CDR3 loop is CAISSDPNTEAFF. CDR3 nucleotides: TGTGCCATCAGTTCTGATCCGAACACTGAAGCTTTCTTT.

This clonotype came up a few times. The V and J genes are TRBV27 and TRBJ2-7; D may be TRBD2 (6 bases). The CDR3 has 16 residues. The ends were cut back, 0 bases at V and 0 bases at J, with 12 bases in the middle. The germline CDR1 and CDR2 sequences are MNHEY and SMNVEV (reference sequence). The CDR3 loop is CASSLSGLVSSYEQYF. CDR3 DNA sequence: TGTGCCAGCAGTTTATCGGGACTTGTTAGCTCCTACGAGCAGTACTTC.

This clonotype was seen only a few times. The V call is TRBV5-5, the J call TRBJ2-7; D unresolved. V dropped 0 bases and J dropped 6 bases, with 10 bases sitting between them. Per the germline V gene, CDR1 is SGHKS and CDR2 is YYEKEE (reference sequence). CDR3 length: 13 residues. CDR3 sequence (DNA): TGTGCCAGCAGCTTGGGTGGTCCTTCCGAGCAGTACGTC. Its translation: CASSLGGPSEQYV.

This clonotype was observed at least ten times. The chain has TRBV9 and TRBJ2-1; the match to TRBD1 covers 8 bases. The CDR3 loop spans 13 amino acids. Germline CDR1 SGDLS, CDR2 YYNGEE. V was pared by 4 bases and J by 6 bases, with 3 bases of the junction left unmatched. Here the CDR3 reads CASSLDRVNEQFF. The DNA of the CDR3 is TGTGCCAGCAGCCTGGACAGGGTCAATGAGCAGTTCTTC.

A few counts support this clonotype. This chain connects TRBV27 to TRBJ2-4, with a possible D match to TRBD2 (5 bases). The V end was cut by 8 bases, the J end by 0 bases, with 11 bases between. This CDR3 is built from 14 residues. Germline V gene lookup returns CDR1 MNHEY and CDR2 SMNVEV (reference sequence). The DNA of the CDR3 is TGTGCCAGCCGAGACGGACTAGCCAAAAACATTCAGTACTTC. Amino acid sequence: CASRDGLAKNIQYF.

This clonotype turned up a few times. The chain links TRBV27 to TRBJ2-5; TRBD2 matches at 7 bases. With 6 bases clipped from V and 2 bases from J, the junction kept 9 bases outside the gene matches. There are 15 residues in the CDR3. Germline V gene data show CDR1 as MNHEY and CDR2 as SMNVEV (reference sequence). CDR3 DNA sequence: TGTGCCAGCAGCAAGCGGGGAAGGCCACAAGAGACCCAGTACTTC. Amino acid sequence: CASSKRGRPQETQYF.

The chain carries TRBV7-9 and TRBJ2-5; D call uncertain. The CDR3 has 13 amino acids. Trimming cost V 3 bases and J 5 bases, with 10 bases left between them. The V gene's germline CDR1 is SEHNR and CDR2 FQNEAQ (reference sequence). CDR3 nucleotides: TGTGCCAGCAGCTTGAACGGGTTGGAGACCCAGTACTTC. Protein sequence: CASSLNGLETQYF. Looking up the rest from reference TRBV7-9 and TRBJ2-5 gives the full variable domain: DTGVSQNPRHKITKRGQNVTFRCDPISEHNRLYWYRQTLGQGPEFLTYFQNEAQLEKSRLLSDRFSAERPKGSFSTLEIQRTEQGDSAMYLCASSLNGLETQYFGPGTRLLVL.

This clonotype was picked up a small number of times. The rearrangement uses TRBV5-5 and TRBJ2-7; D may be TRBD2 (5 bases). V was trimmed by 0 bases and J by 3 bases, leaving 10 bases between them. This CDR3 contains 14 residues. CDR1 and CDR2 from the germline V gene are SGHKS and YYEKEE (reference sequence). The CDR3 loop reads CASSLVLGSYEQYV. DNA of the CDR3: TGTGCCAGCAGCTTGGTCTTAGGGAGCTACGAGCAGTACGTC.

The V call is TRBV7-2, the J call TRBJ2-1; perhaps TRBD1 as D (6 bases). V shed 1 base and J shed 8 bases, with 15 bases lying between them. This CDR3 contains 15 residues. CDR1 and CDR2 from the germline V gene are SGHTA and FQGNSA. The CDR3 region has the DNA TGTGCCAGCAGCTTAGGGGGCTTACCAGGGGATGAGCAGTTCTTC. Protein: CASSLGGLPGDEQFF. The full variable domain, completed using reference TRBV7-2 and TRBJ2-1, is GAGVSQSPSNKVTEKGKDVELRCDPISGHTALYWYRQSLGQGLEFLIYFQGNSAPDKSGLPSDRFSAERTGGSVSTLTIQRTQQEDSAVYLCASSLGGLPGDEQFFGPGTRLTVL.

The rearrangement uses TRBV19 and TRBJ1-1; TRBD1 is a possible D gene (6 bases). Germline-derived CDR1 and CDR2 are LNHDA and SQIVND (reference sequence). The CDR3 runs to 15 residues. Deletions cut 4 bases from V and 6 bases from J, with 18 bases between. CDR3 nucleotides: TGTGCCAGTAGTACGAACAGGGTAGTGGTGGCTGAAGCTTTCTTT. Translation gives CASSTNRVVVAEAFF. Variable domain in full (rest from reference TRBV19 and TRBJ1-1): DGGITQSPKYLFRKEGQNVTLSCEQNLNHDAMYWYRQDPGQGLRLIYYSQIVNDFQKGDIAEGYSVSREKKESFPLTVTSAQKNPTAFYLCASSTNRVVVAEAFFGQGTRLTVV.

The CDR3 sequence: CSVTTPGDRKNTGELFF. The DNA of the CDR3 is TGCAGCGTTACCACCCCCGGGGACAGAAAAAACACCGGGGAGCTGTTTTTT. The chain joins TRBV29-1 to TRBJ2-2, with TRBD1 matching 7 bases. Trimming at V came to 5 bases and at J to 2 bases, leaving 14 bases not matched to a gene. The length of the CDR3 is 17 residues. Germline loops: CDR1 SQVTM, CDR2 ANQGSEA.

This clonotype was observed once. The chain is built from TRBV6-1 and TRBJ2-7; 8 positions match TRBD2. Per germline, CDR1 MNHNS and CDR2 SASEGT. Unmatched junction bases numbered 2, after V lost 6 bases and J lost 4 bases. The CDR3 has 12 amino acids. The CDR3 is CASSGGAYEQYF. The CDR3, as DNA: TGTGCCAGCAGCGGGGGGGCGTACGAGCAGTACTTC.